The 21 T cell receptor beta chains given below trace back to one sample, sequenced in a study of technical replicates of blood from several donors. Here immunoSEQ multiplex PCR was the method, and the copy in TCRdb shows in-frame clones only, minus some. The sample lists tens of thousands of clones, just under 95% occurring once. The sequencing sample was made of T cells isolated from PBMCs. The receptor set was obtained from a human donor in good health.

This clone was recorded only once. The gene calls are TRBV2 and TRBJ1-2, with unresolved D. With 6 bases removed from V and 2 bases from J, the gap between germline ends came to 19 bases. Germline V CDR1 and CDR2: SNHLY, FYNNEI. There are 16 residues in the CDR3. The CDR3 coding sequence is TGTGCCAGCAGCATTATTCAAAACACTAGAAACTATGGCTACACCTTC. It specifies CASSIIQNTRNYGYTF.

The chain carries TRBV29-1 and TRBJ2-7; TRBD1 agrees at 9 bases. V was pared by 1 base and J by 4 bases, with 8 bases of the junction left unmatched. CDR3 length: 15 amino acids. Per the germline V gene, CDR1 is SQVTM and CDR2 is ANQGSEA. The CDR3 protein is CSVEVGTGYRYEQYF. The CDR3 DNA reads TGCAGCGTTGAAGTTGGGACAGGGTACCGATACGAGCAGTACTTC.

The V gene is TRBV5-1, the J gene TRBJ2-2; TRBD1 aligns across 10 bases. There are 15 residues in the CDR3. The germline CDR1 and CDR2 sequences are SGHRS and YFSETQ. J lost 6 bases, V lost 3 bases, and 5 bases had no gene match. The CDR3 region has the DNA TGCGCCAGCAGCTGGGGGACAGGGGAAGCCGGGGAGCTGTTTTTT. Its translation: CASSWGTGEAGELFF.

The chain has TRBV10-1 and TRBJ2-1, with 9 bases that match TRBD1. Germline V gene data show CDR1 as WNHNN and CDR2 as SYGVQD (reference sequence). After removal of 4 bases from V and 9 bases from J, the junction contained 7 bases not matched to a gene. This CDR3 comprises 14 residues. CDR3: CASSGGTGSTEQFF. For the CDR3, the DNA is TGCGCCAGCAGTGGGGGGACAGGGAGCACTGAGCAGTTCTTC.

This clone was picked up one time. Other DNA variants within this sample encode the same CDR3. Here the CDR3 reads CASSLSTDTQYF. DNA for the CDR3: TGTGCCAGCAGCTTATCGACAGATACGCAGTATTTT. The chain links TRBV11-3 to TRBJ2-3; D remains unclear. V shed 2 bases and J shed 3 bases, with 3 bases lying between them. Germline-derived CDR1 and CDR2 are SGHNT and YENEEA. This CDR3 is built from 12 residues.

This clone was observed a single time. This chain joins TRBV6-5 and TRBJ1-5; D call uncertain. CDR1 and CDR2 (germline): MNHEY, SVGAGI. V was pared by 5 bases and J by 6 bases, with 11 bases between. CDR3 length equals 13 residues. The CDR3 DNA is TGTGCCAGCAGTCACGAATCCGGTCAGCCCCAGCATTTT. Protein sequence: CASSHESGQPQHF.

Written as DNA, the CDR3 is TGTGCCAGCAGCGGCCGACAGGGCGCAGATACGCAGTATTTT. This codes for CASSGRQGADTQYF. J is TRBJ2-3 and V is TRBV9; 7 bases match TRBD1. The V gene end was trimmed by 3 bases and the J gene end by 4 bases; junction bases not matched to a gene: 5. The CDR3 extends over 14 amino acids. The germline V gene has CDR1 SGDLS and CDR2 YYNGEE.

The chain combines TRBV4-2 with TRBJ2-2; D gene uncertain. The CDR3 consists of 15 residues. The germline gives CDR1 LGHNA, CDR2 YNFKEQ. V lost 1 base, J lost 4 bases, and 10 bases lay in between. CDR3 loop: CASSQGSSPTGELFF. In DNA, the CDR3 is TGTGCCAGCAGCCAAGGTTCTAGTCCCACCGGGGAGCTGTTTTTT.

V and J are TRBV5-8 and TRBJ2-7; TRBD1 agrees at 8 bases. Unmatched junction bases numbered 2, after V lost 0 bases and J lost 0 bases. The CDR3 spans 15 residues. Germline CDR1 reads SGHTS; CDR2 reads YDEGEE. CDR3 protein: CASSLVDRDSYEQYF. DNA of the CDR3: TGTGCCAGCAGCTTGGTGGACAGGGACTCCTACGAGCAGTACTTC.

The V call is TRBV5-4, the J call TRBJ1-6, with D unclear. The ends were cut back, 0 bases at V and 7 bases at J, with 11 bases in the middle. Germline V lookup: CDR1 SGHNT, CDR2 YYREEE (reference sequence). The CDR3 has 15 residues. DNA of the CDR3: TGTGCCAGCAGCTTGGAGACTCACCGAAATTCACCCCTCCACTTT. Its protein is CASSLETHRNSPLHF.

The rearrangement links TRBV19 to TRBJ2-2; possible D gene TRBD2, 5 bases. This CDR3 spans 16 amino acids. The V end was cut by 5 bases, the J end by 1 base, with 14 bases between. CDR1 is LNHDA, CDR2 SQIVND, per germline (reference sequence). The CDR3 is CASSPKGELNTGELFF. The DNA of the CDR3 is TGTGCCAGTAGTCCCAAGGGAGAACTGAACACCGGGGAGCTGTTTTTT.

The chain recombines TRBV19 with TRBJ2-7; 7 bases are a match to TRBD1. Per germline, CDR1 LNHDA and CDR2 SQIVND (reference sequence). CDR3 size: 14 residues. Unmatched junction bases numbered 3, after V lost 0 bases and J lost 4 bases. Written as DNA, the CDR3 is TGTGCCAGTAGTATAGATCGACAGGGTTACGAGCAGTACTTC. Residues: CASSIDRQGYEQYF.

The rearrangement uses TRBV11-2 and TRBJ1-6; TRBD1 matches at 7 bases. The germline CDR1 and CDR2 sequences are SGHAT and FQNNGV. Unmatched junction bases numbered 6, after V lost 6 bases and J lost 7 bases. This CDR3 is 14 amino acids long. For the CDR3, the DNA is TGTGCCAGCAGTACAGGGGTTTCGAATTCACCCCTCCACTTT. Amino acids: CASSTGVSNSPLHF.

V and J are TRBV11-2 and TRBJ2-5; 8 bases agree with TRBD2. CDR1 and CDR2 (germline): SGHAT, FQNNGV. CDR3 length equals 15 residues. J was trimmed by 3 bases and V by 5 bases; bases with no gene match: 8. The DNA for the CDR3 is TGTGCCAGCAGCCCGATTCATAGCGGGGAAGAGACCCAGTACTTC. Translating gives CASSPIHSGEETQYF.

The chain uses TRBV7-9 and TRBJ1-1, with 10 positions matching TRBD1. The CDR3 contains 17 residues. Germline CDR1 reads SEHNR; CDR2 reads FQNEAQ (reference sequence). J lost 0 bases, V lost 3 bases, and 7 bases had no gene match. The CDR3 region has the DNA TGTGCCAGCAGCTTCGACAGGGGGCTTGGCATGAACACTGAAGCTTTCTTT. Translating it yields CASSFDRGLGMNTEAFF.

CDR3 sequence reads: CASSPPSSYEQYF. The CDR3 DNA is TGTGCCAGCAGCCCCCCCTCCTCCTACGAGCAGTACTTC. V is TRBV7-9 and J is TRBJ2-7; D unresolved. The CDR3 is 13 residues long. Germline V gene lookup returns CDR1 SEHNR and CDR2 FQNEAQ (reference sequence). Trimming shortened V by 5 bases and J by 0 bases, and 8 bases separated the two germline ends.

The chain joins TRBV2 to TRBJ1-2; TRBD1 matches at 7 bases. Germline V gene lookup returns CDR1 SNHLY and CDR2 FYNNEI. The CDR3 has 13 amino acids. The V and J ends lost 3 bases and 4 bases, in that order; junction bases with no gene match: 2. CDR3 coding DNA: TGTGCCAGCAGTGAGGCAGGGGGCTATGGCTACACCTTC. Its protein product is CASSEAGGYGYTF.

This rearrangement joins TRBV5-6 to TRBJ2-2; TRBD1 might be the D (5 bases). This CDR3 has 15 amino acids. The germline V gene has CDR1 SGHDT and CDR2 YYEEEE. Trimming left V 2 bases short and J 4 bases short, with 12 bases between. The CDR3 is CASSLGYRGTGELFF. The CDR3, as DNA: TGTGCCAGCAGCTTAGGATATAGGGGCACCGGGGAGCTGTTTTTT.

A note on this clone: At one boundary the junction diverges from the germline segment, which might be a read error. The V and J genes are TRBV5-4 and TRBJ1-2, with no clear D. In germline, CDR1 is SGHNT, CDR2 YYREEE (reference sequence). The CDR3 loop spans 13 amino acids. This CDR3 is CASRLAPPYGYTF. The CDR3 coding sequence is TGTGCCAGCAGGTTGGCCCCCCCGTATGGCTACACCTTC. Supplemented by reference TRBV5-4 and TRBJ1-2, the full variable domain reads ETGVTQSPTHLIKTRGQQVTLRCSSQSGHNTVSWYQQALGQGPQFIFQYYREEENGRGNFPPRFSGLQFPNYSSELNVNALELDDSALYLCASRLAPPYGYTFGSGTRLTVV.

DNA of the CDR3: TGCGCCAGCAGCCCTGCCGAATCTCTAGCGGGGGGTTCCTACAATGAGCAGTTCTTC. Translated, it gives CASSPAESLAGGSYNEQFF. The chain links TRBV4-1 to TRBJ2-1, with TRBD2 identical over 11 bases. CDR3 length: 19 residues. J lost 1 base, V lost 4 bases, and 12 bases had no gene match. From germline, CDR1 is MGHRA and CDR2 YSYEKL.

The rearrangement uses TRBV5-1 and TRBJ2-2; D may be TRBD2 (5 bases). CDR1 and CDR2 from the germline V gene are SGHRS and YFSETQ. The CDR3 is 15 residues long. V gave up 0 bases and J gave up 3 bases, with 9 bases separating them. The CDR3 protein is CASSLVRADTGELFF. CDR3 DNA sequence: TGCGCCAGCAGCTTGGTGAGGGCTGACACCGGGGAGCTGTTTTTT.